The 19 T cell receptor beta chains in this list originate from one sample, sequenced in a study of blood T cell repertoires in COVID-19 (TCRdb year 2020). Library preparation used the immunoSEQ multiplex PCR assay. Here the immuneACCESS table is served through TCRdb, limited to in-frame sequences with V and J called. Missing clones are a known gap in these copies; in checked studies unresolved V genes cover under half, and the rest lacks a known reason. For this sample the table gives 130,000 or so clones, of which 80% to 90% were detected only once. Of the sample, roughly a tenth is held by the ten largest clones. The specimen was peripheral blood. The receptors originated from a man between 60 and 75 years old with active or convalescent COVID-19.

This clone has a single count. This CDR3 is CASSRGTGVSGETQYF. CDR3 in DNA: TGTGCCAGCAGCCGAGGGACAGGGGTTTCGGGAGAGACCCAGTACTTC. The chain couples TRBV7-8 to TRBJ2-5, with TRBD1 matching over 10 bases. The germline gives CDR1 SGHVS, CDR2 FQNEAQ. This CDR3 comprises 16 residues. Trimming removed 5 bases from V and 4 bases from J; junction bases left unmatched: 10.

This chain links TRBV6-2 or TRBV6-3 with TRBJ1-5; TRBD1 might be the D (6 bases). Germline V gene lookup returns CDR1 MNHEY and CDR2 SVGEGT. The ends were cut back, 5 bases at V and 7 bases at J, with 15 bases in the middle. The CDR3 has 14 amino acids. CDR3 residues: CASSQDRGGQPQHF. The CDR3 DNA reads as TGTGCCAGCAGTCAGGACAGAGGGGGACAGCCCCAGCATTTT.

On this clone: At the DNA level, this CDR3 is encoded by other sequences in the same sample as well. J is TRBJ2-7 and V is TRBV5-1; D unclear. V lost 3 bases to trimming and J lost 0 bases, with 10 bases between them. Germline CDR1 and CDR2: SGHRS and YFSETQ. This CDR3 is 14 amino acids long. The CDR3 reads CASSSTGGSYEQYF. CDR3 DNA sequence: TGCGCCAGCAGCTCTACCGGTGGCTCCTACGAGCAGTACTTC. Drawing the rest from reference TRBV5-1 and TRBJ2-7, the complete variable domain is KAGVTQTPRYLIKTRGQQVTLSCSPISGHRSVSWYQQTPGQGLQFLFEYFSETQRNKGNFPGRFSGRQFSNSRSEMNVSTLELGDSALYLCASSSTGGSYEQYFGPGTRLTVT.

The V gene is TRBV7-3, the J gene TRBJ2-1; TRBD2 agrees at 14 bases. V gave up 4 bases and J gave up 10 bases; unmatched junction bases: 3. From germline, CDR1 is SGHTA and CDR2 FQGTGA. The CDR3 consists of 14 residues. CDR3 sequence reads: CASSSGLAGEEQFF. The CDR3 DNA reads TGTGCCAGCAGCTCGGGACTAGCGGGAGAAGAGCAGTTCTTC.

The gene calls are TRBV27 and TRBJ2-7; 7 bases line up with TRBD1. The V segment lost 0 bases and the J segment 2 bases; nucleotides outside the gene matches: 13. The CDR3 extends over 18 amino acids. Germline assignment: CDR1 MNHEY and CDR2 SMNVEV (reference sequence). The CDR3 spells CASSLSKPSLGQTYEQYF. The CDR3 nucleotides are TGTGCCAGCAGTTTATCGAAACCATCCCTGGGACAGACCTACGAGCAGTACTTC.

The chain uses TRBV3-1 (or the pseudogene TRBV3-2) and TRBJ1-1; D is unresolved. The CDR3 runs 17 residues. Per germline, CDR1 LGHDT and CDR2 YNNKEL (reference sequence). V was cut by 0 bases and J by 4 bases, with 18 bases left in between. The CDR3 reads CASSQDRPMRPGTEAFF. In nucleotides, the CDR3 is TGTGCCAGCAGCCAAGACCGACCGATGAGACCGGGCACTGAAGCTTTCTTT.

The rearrangement uses TRBV19 and TRBJ1-2; 7 nucleotides line up with TRBD1. The CDR3 sequence is 15 residues long. The germline gives CDR1 LNHDA, CDR2 SQIVND (reference sequence). V gave up 5 bases and J gave up 1 base; unmatched junction bases: 7. CDR3 in amino acids: CASSLNQGVNYGYTF. In DNA form, the CDR3 reads TGTGCCAGTAGTCTCAACCAGGGGGTTAACTATGGCTACACCTTC.

The CDR3 nucleotides read TGTGCCAGCAGTGGGGACACCTACACTGAAGCTTTCTTT. This codes for CASSGDTYTEAFF. The J gene is TRBJ1-1, the V gene TRBV2, with a weak D call TRBD1 (6 bases). Germline V CDR1 and CDR2: SNHLY, FYNNEI. V was pared by 4 bases and J by 3 bases, with 9 bases between. CDR3 length: 13 residues. Combining the CDR3 with reference TRBV2 and TRBJ1-1 gives the whole variable domain EPEVTQTPSHQVTQMGQEVILRCVPISNHLYFYWYRQILGQKVEFLVSFYNNEISEKSEIFDDQFSVERPDGSNFTLKIRSTKLEDSAMYFCASSGDTYTEAFFGQGTRLTVV.

The V gene is TRBV28, the J gene TRBJ2-3; 9 bases map to TRBD1. The germline V gene encodes CDR1 MDHEN and CDR2 SYDVKM. The CDR3 extends over 16 amino acids. V shed 5 bases and J 4 bases; nucleotides not matched to a gene: 10. CDR3 loop: CASSRVSGTGSDTQYF. CDR3 bases: TGTGCCAGCAGTCGAGTTTCCGGGACAGGGTCAGATACGCAGTATTTT.

The gene calls are TRBV27 and TRBJ1-6, with D uncertain. The CDR3 contains 16 residues. Germline assignment: CDR1 MNHEY and CDR2 SMNVEV (reference sequence). With 5 bases removed from V and 0 bases from J, the gap between germline ends came to 11 bases. This CDR3 is CASSNGPSSYNSPLHF. DNA of the CDR3: TGTGCCAGCAGTAACGGTCCGAGCTCCTATAATTCACCCCTCCACTTT.

CDR3 residues: CASSLGGQGGGYTF. The CDR3 nucleotides read TGCGCCAGCAGCTTGGGTGGACAGGGAGGTGGCTACACCTTC. This rearrangement joins TRBV5-1 to TRBJ1-2; 8 nucleotides agree with TRBD1. The germline gives CDR1 SGHRS, CDR2 YFSETQ. Germline trimming cut 0 bases from V and 7 bases from J; bases unmatched to any gene: 5. The CDR3 runs to 14 residues.

This clone has just a few counts. The chain recombines TRBV21-1 with TRBJ2-1; the D segment call TRBD2 is taken from the table without a DNA check. TRBV21-1 is noted as a pseudogene. This CDR3 is built from 22 residues. The CDR3 region is CASSNKEWSGTSRTSGYNEQFF. Written as DNA, the CDR3 is TGTGCCAGCAGCAACAAGGAATGGTCCGGGACTAGCCGTACCTCGGGCTACAATGAGCAGTTCTTC.

The chain employs TRBV18 and TRBJ2-2; D unclear. Germline values: CDR1 KGHSH, CDR2 LQKENI. The CDR3 length is 14 residues. The V gene lost 1 base and the J gene lost 1 base, with 4 bases spanning the gap. The CDR3 region is CASSPLMNTGELFF. CDR3 DNA sequence: TGTGCCAGCTCACCACTCATGAACACCGGGGAGCTGTTTTTT.

The CDR3 DNA reads as TGTGCCAGCAGCCTAGGACAGGGTAATGAAAAACTGTTTTTT. It codes for CASSLGQGNEKLFF. The chain recombines TRBV9 with TRBJ1-4, with 8 bases fitting TRBD1. Trimming removed 4 bases from V and 4 bases from J; junction bases left unmatched: 3. The CDR3 has 14 residues. Germline CDR1 SGDLS, CDR2 YYNGEE.

The chain is built from TRBV12-5 and TRBJ1-1; maybe TRBD1 (5 bases). Germline V gives CDR1 LGHNT, CDR2 FRNRAP. This CDR3 is 14 amino acids long. The V end was cut by 1 base, the J end by 4 bases, with 10 bases between. The CDR3 reads CASGLGLGVTEAFF. The CDR3 nucleotides read TGTGCTAGTGGTTTGGGGCTAGGGGTCACTGAAGCTTTCTTT.

This chain joins TRBV7-3 and TRBJ2-1, with 7 bases fitting TRBD2. The CDR3 is 14 amino acids. Germline trimming cut 3 bases from V and 6 bases from J; bases unmatched to any gene: 5. Germline CDR1 and CDR2: SGHTA and FQGTGA. DNA of the CDR3: TGTGCCAGCAGCTTCACGCGGGAGAGCAATGAGCAGTTCTTC. Protein: CASSFTRESNEQFF.

The rearrangement uses TRBV5-1 and TRBJ1-4; TRBD1 matches 7 bases. The germline V gene has CDR1 SGHRS and CDR2 YFSETQ. With V trimmed by 7 bases and J by 5 bases, 14 bases remained unmatched. The CDR3 contains 16 residues. The CDR3 DNA sequence: TGCGCCAGCCAGCTCAGGGGACAGCGGAACAATGAAAAACTGTTTTTT. Its translation: CASQLRGQRNNEKLFF.

The chain carries TRBV4-3 and TRBJ1-3; TRBD1 aligns across 7 bases. The CDR3 contains 15 residues. Looked up from germline, CDR1 is LGHNA and CDR2 is YSLEER. The V gene end was trimmed by 1 base and the J gene end by 5 bases; junction bases not matched to a gene: 5. CDR3 DNA sequence: TGCGCCAGCAGCCAAGGACAGGGAGGCCGAAACACCATATATTTT. This gives the protein CASSQGQGGRNTIYF.

The chain is built from TRBV7-2 and TRBJ1-4; TRBD1 aligns across 8 bases. The junction had 14 bases not matched to a gene; V was cut back by 4 bases and J by 7 bases. This CDR3 spans 17 amino acids. Germline V lookup: CDR1 SGHTA, CDR2 FQGNSA. Here the CDR3 DNA reads TGTGCCAGCAGCTCCAGGATCGGACAGGGAAAGGGTGAAAAACTGTTTTTT. It is translated as CASSSRIGQGKGEKLFF.